This T cell receptor (beta chain) was recorded in a study of tumour-infiltrating T cells in Burkitt lymphoma. In the study overall: Productive clonality predicted overall and progression-free survival.

Profiling relied on immunoSEQ multiplex PCR, and the TCRdb table lists in-frame clones only, not all of them. This table has 6,400 or so clones, 17% appearing once. J was trimmed by 4 bases and V by 6 bases; bases with no gene match: 6. Germline CDR1 and CDR2: SQVTM and ANQGSEA. This CDR3 is 15 amino acids long. The chain employs TRBV29-1 and TRBJ2-2, with 12 bases that match TRBD2. What was sequenced was tumor tissue. The TCR comes from a human donor with diffuse large B-cell lymphoma. The CDR3 loop is CSVVTSGRSTGELFF. Here the CDR3 DNA reads TGCAGCGTGGTTACTAGCGGGAGGAGCACCGGGGAGCTGTTTTTT.